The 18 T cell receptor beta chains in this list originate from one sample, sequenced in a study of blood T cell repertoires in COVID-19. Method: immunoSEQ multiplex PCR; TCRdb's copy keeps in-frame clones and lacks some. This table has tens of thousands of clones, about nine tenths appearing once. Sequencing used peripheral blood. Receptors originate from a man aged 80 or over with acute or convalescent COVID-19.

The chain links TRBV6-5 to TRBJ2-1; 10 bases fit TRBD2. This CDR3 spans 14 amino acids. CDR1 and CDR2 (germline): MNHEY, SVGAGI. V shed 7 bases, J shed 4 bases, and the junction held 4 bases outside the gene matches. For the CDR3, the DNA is TGTGCCAGCACCCGGACTAGCGGATACAATGAGCAGTTCTTC. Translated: CASTRTSGYNEQFF.

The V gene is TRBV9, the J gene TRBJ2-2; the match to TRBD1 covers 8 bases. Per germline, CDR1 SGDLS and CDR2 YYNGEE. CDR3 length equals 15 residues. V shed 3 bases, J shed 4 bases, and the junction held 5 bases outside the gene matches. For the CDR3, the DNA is TGTGCCAGCAGCGCCCCCGGGACAGGCACCGGGGAGCTGTTTTTT. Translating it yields CASSAPGTGTGELFF. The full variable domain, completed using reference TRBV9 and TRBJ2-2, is DSGVTQTPKHLITATGQRVTLRCSPRSGDLSVYWYQQSLDQGLQFLIQYYNGEERAKGNILERFSAQQFPDLHSELNLSSLELGDSALYFCASSAPGTGTGELFFGEGSRLTVL.

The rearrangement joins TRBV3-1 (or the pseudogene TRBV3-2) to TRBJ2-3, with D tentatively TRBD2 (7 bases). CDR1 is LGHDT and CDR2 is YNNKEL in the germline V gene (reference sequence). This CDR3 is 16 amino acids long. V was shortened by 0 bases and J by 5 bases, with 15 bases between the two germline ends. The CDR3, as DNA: TGTGCCAGCAGCCAAGAAGGGGGGGCCCTTTTAGATACGCAGTATTTT. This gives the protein CASSQEGGALLDTQYF.

CDR3 nucleotides: TGTGCCAGCAGTCGGACAGGGGGGGAGGACACCATATATTTT. Translated, it gives CASSRTGGEDTIYF. The V gene is TRBV6-5, the J gene TRBJ1-3, with 10 bases matching TRBD1. This CDR3 comprises 14 residues. Looked up from germline, CDR1 is MNHEY and CDR2 is SVGAGI. V gave up 5 bases and J gave up 8 bases; unmatched junction bases: 6.

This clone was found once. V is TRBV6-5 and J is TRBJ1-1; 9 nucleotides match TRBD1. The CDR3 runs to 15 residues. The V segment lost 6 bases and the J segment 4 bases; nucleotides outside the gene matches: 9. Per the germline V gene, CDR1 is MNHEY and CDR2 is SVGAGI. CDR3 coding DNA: TGTGCCAGCAGACTCCAGTACAGGGGGCTCACTGAAGCTTTCTTT. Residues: CASRLQYRGLTEAFF.

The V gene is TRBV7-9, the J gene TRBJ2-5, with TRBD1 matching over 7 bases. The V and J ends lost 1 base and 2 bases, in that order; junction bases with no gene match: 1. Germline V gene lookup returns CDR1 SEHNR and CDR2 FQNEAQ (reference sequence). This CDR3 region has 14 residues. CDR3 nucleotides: TGTGCCAGCAGCTTAGGGGGACAGCAAGAGACCCAGTACTTC. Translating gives CASSLGGQQETQYF.

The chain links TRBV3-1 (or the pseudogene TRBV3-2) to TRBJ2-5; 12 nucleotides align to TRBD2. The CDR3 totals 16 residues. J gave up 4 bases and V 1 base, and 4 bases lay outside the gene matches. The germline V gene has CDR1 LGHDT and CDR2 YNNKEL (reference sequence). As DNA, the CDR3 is TGTGCCAGCAGCCAAGCAGGACTAGCGGGGAGAGAGACCCAGTACTTC. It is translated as CASSQAGLAGRETQYF.

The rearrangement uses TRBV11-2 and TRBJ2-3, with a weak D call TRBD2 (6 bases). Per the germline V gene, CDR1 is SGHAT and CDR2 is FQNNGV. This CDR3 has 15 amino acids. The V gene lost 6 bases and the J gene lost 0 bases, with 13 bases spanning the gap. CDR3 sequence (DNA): TGTGCCAGCAGACTAGCCGGGGGAAGCACAGATACGCAGTATTTT. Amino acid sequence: CASRLAGGSTDTQYF.

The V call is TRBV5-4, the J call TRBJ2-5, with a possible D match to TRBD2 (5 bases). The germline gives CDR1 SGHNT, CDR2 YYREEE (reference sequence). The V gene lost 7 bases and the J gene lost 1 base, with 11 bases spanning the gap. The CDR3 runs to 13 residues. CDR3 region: CASRAELQETQYF. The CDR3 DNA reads TGTGCCAGCCGAGCGGAGCTCCAAGAGACCCAGTACTTC.

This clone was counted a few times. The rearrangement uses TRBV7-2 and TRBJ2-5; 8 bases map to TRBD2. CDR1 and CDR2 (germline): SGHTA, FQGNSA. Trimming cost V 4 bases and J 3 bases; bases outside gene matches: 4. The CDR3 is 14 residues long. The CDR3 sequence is CASSSPGLEETQYF. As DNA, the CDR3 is TGTGCCAGCAGCTCCCCGGGACTAGAAGAGACCCAGTACTTC.

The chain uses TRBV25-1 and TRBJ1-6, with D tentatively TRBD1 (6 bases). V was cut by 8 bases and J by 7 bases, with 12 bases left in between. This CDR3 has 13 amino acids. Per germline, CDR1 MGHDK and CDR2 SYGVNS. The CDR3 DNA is TGTGCCAGCCTCCAGGGGAAGAATTCACCCCTCCACTTT. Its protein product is CASLQGKNSPLHF.

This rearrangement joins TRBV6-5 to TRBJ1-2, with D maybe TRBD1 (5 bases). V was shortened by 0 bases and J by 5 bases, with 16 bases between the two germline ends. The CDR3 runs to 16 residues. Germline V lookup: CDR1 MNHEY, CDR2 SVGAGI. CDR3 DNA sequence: TGTGCCAGCAGTTACTCTAGTGGGGCCGAGGCTTATGGCTACACCTTC. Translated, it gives CASSYSSGAEAYGYTF.

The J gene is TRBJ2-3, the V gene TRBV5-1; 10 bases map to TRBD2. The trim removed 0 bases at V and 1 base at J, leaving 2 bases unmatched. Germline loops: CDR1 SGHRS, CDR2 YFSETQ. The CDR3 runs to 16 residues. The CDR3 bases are TGCGCCAGCAGCTTGGGGCTAGCGGGAGGCACAGATACGCAGTATTTT. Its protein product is CASSLGLAGGTDTQYF.

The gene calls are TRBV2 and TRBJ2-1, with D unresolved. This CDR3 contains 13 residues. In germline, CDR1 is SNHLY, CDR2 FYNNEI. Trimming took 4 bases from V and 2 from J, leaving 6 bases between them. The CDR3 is CASSVTPYNEQFF. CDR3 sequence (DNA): TGTGCCAGCAGTGTAACACCCTACAATGAGCAGTTCTTC.

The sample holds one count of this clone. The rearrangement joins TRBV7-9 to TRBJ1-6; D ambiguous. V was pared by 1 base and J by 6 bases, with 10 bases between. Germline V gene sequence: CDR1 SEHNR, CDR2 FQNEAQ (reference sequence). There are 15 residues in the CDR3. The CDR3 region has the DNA TGTGCCAGCAGCTTAGATCAACAGCCTAATTCACCCCTCCACTTT. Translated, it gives CASSLDQQPNSPLHF.

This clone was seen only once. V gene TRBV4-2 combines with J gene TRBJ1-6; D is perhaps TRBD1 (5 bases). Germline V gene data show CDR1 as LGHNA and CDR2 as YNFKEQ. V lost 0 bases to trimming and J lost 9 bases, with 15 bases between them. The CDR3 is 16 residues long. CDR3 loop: CASSQDSGGAGSPLHF. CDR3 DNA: TGTGCCAGCAGCCAAGATAGTGGAGGGGCGGGTTCACCCCTCCACTTT.

The CDR3 bases are TGCGCCAGCAGTGTGGAGGGGGCGATGGGGGAGACCCAGTACTTC. Its protein product is CASSVEGAMGETQYF. This chain connects TRBV10-2 to TRBJ2-5, with a tentative D call TRBD1 (7 bases). Trimming removed 4 bases from V and 5 bases from J, with 17 bases in between. CDR1 is WSHSY, CDR2 SAAADI, per germline. CDR3 length: 15 amino acids.

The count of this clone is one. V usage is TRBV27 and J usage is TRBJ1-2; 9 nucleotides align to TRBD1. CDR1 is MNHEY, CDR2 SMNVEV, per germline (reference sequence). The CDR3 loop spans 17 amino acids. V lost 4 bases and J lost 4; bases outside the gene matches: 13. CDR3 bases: TGTGCCAGCAGTTCCACGGGACAGGGAGAAGCGATCTATGGCTACACCTTC. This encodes CASSSTGQGEAIYGYTF.